The 6 T cell receptor beta chains below all came from one sample that was sequenced in a study of blood T cell repertoires in COVID-19. Here immunoSEQ multiplex PCR was the method, and the copy in TCRdb shows in-frame clones only, minus some. This repertoire shows some 140,000 clones, around 81% found once; its top ten account for 10% to 12%. What was sequenced was peripheral blood. The receptors were gathered from a human donor in a cohort sampled during active COVID-19.

The V gene is TRBV10-2, the J gene TRBJ2-5; 12 nucleotides agree with TRBD2. Germline V gives CDR1 WSHSY, CDR2 SAAADI. V trimming: 4 bases; J trimming: 4 bases; junction bases outside the gene matches: 4. This CDR3 contains 15 residues. The CDR3 region has the DNA TGCGCCAGCAGTGGACTAGCGGGGGTTGGAGAGACCCAGTACTTC. Its protein product is CASSGLAGVGETQYF.

The chain uses TRBV6-1 and TRBJ2-3; 11 bases line up with TRBD1. The V and J ends lost 0 bases and 4 bases, in that order; junction bases with no gene match: 6. The germline V gene encodes CDR1 MNHNS and CDR2 SASEGT. CDR3 length equals 17 residues. This CDR3 reads CASSEAGWDRGADTQYF. For the CDR3, the DNA is TGTGCCAGCAGTGAAGCGGGGTGGGACAGGGGGGCAGATACGCAGTATTTT.

The V call is TRBV7-9, the J call TRBJ1-2; 7 positions match TRBD1. CDR3 length equals 13 residues. CDR1 and CDR2 (germline): SEHNR, FQNEAQ (reference sequence). The junction had 6 bases not matched to a gene; V was cut back by 6 bases and J by 5 bases. CDR3 in DNA: TGTGCCAGCAGTCCACAGGGGCGGTATGGCTACACCTTC. As protein: CASSPQGRYGYTF.

V usage is TRBV5-1 and J usage is TRBJ1-3; no firm D call. Germline CDR1 reads SGHRS; CDR2 reads YFSETQ. The CDR3 has 15 residues. The ends were cut back, 4 bases at V and 0 bases at J, with 11 bases in the middle. CDR3 residues: CASSAVPASGNTIYF. In DNA form, the CDR3 reads TGCGCCAGCAGCGCGGTCCCAGCCTCTGGAAACACCATATATTTT.

The J gene is TRBJ1-2, the V gene TRBV6-5; 8 bases agree with TRBD1. Germline CDR1 reads MNHEY; CDR2 reads SVGAGI. The trim removed 4 bases at V and 5 bases at J, leaving 3 bases unmatched. The CDR3 has 13 residues. CDR3 region: CASSFGQGYGYTF. As DNA, the CDR3 is TGTGCCAGCAGTTTTGGACAGGGTTATGGCTACACCTTC.

The chain couples TRBV5-1 to TRBJ1-3; 9 nucleotides match TRBD1. V lost 3 bases and J lost 0; bases outside the gene matches: 7. This CDR3 spans 17 amino acids. The germline CDR1 and CDR2 sequences are SGHRS and YFSETQ. The CDR3 is CASSSSGTGTSGNTIYF. The CDR3 DNA reads TGCGCCAGCAGCTCCTCAGGGACAGGGACCTCTGGAAACACCATATATTTT.